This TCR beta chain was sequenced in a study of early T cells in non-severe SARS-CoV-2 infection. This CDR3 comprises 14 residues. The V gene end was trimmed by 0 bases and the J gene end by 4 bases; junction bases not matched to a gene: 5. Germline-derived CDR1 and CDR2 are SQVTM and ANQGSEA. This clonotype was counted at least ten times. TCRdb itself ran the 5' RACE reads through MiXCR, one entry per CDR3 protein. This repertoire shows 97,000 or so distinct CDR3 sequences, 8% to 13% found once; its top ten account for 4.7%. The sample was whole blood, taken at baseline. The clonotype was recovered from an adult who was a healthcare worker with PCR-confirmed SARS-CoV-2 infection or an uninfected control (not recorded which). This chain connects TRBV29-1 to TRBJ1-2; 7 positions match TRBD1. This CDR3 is CSVEEVRGIYGYTF. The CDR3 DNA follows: TGCAGCGTTGAAGAGGTCAGGGGGATCTATGGCTACACCTTC.